This T cell receptor (beta chain) was identified in a study of cytomegalovirus exposure and HLA in healthy donors. Comment on this clone: Antigen unknown.

CDR1 MNHEY and CDR2 SVGAGI come from the germline V gene. Trimming took 7 bases from V and 0 from J; bases not matched to a gene: 5. The length of the CDR3 is 14 residues. PCR employed 60 Vbeta and 13 Jbeta primers. TCRdb's table, derived via immunoSEQ multiplex PCR, lists solely in-frame clones and lacks some. Among 100,000 to 140,000 clones listed, 70% to 80% were seen once. Broader study findings: Several of the most significant clusters appeared, in a later analysis, to be linked to common viral pathogens. In a later analysis, a missense DCLRE1C variant was linked to TCR beta V- and J-gene trimming.

This clonotype was sampled from a man younger than 30 in good health and CMV-seronegative. J is TRBJ1-2 and V is TRBV6-5, with TRBD1 identical over 7 bases. Sample: PBMCs. For the CDR3, the DNA is TGTGCCAGCACCAGGGACAGTTCTAACTATGGCTACACCTTC. Translation: CASTRDSSNYGYTF.